These 20 T cell receptor beta chains share one sample of origin, sequenced in a study of T-cell memory formation after mild COVID-19. Via MiXCR, TCRdb re-called the 5' RACE reads, giving one row per CDR3 protein. The data contain about 130,000 distinct CDR3 sequences, roughly 6% of them singletons. Material for sequencing was PBMCs or a T cell subset sorted from them (not recorded which). These TCRs come from an adult woman who had mild COVID-19 (a few samples of this study predate the infection). Cell type and time point are not known.

This clonotype was seen a handful of times. The chain couples TRBV9 to TRBJ1-2, with TRBD1 matching 8 bases. The CDR3 covers 16 residues. Trimming at V came to 3 bases and at J to 7 bases, leaving 14 bases not matched to a gene. Germline V lookup: CDR1 SGDLS, CDR2 YYNGEE. The CDR3: CASSADPGGELGGYTF. In nucleotides, the CDR3 is TGTGCCAGCAGCGCCGATCCAGGGGGCGAGTTAGGTGGCTACACCTTC.

This clonotype appeared many times. This chain joins TRBV6-5 and TRBJ2-1, with 9 bases that match TRBD1. The CDR3 is made up of 15 amino acids. V dropped 5 bases and J dropped 4; count of bases not matched to a gene: 6. The germline V gene encodes CDR1 MNHEY and CDR2 SVGAGI. CDR3: CASSRNRGRYNEQFF. CDR3 in DNA: TGTGCCAGCAGTCGTAACAGGGGGCGATACAATGAGCAGTTCTTC.

The V call is TRBV20-1, the J call TRBJ1-5, with D tentatively TRBD1 (6 bases). Between the trimmed V and J ends, which lost 6 bases and 0 bases, there was a span of 18 bases. Germline CDR1 reads DFQATT; CDR2 reads SNEGSKA (reference sequence). The CDR3 covers 16 residues. The CDR3 DNA reads TGCAGTGCCAGGTACAGGGTGATTGATAGCAATCAGCCCCAGCATTTT. It yields the protein CSARYRVIDSNQPQHF.

This clonotype has a handful of counts. The chain joins TRBV7-2 to TRBJ1-1; 8 bases are a match to TRBD1. CDR1 is SGHTA, CDR2 FQGNSA, per germline. CDR3 length: 18 residues. V dropped 4 bases and J dropped 5; count of bases not matched to a gene: 18. The CDR3, as DNA: TGTGCCAGCAGCTCCACTCCAGGGGGCGCATTCCGGCCGACTGAAGCTTTCTTT. This gives the protein CASSSTPGGAFRPTEAFF.

This chain links TRBV5-1 with TRBJ1-3, with D maybe TRBD1 (6 bases). The CDR3 is 14 amino acids. In germline, CDR1 is SGHRS, CDR2 YFSETQ. The ends were cut back, 0 bases at V and 6 bases at J, with 10 bases in the middle. DNA of the CDR3: TGCGCCAGCAGCTTGGGACAGGCGGAAAACACCATATATTTT. It yields the protein CASSLGQAENTIYF.

This clonotype was recorded many times. This chain joins TRBV7-9 and TRBJ1-5; no definite D call. The CDR3 runs 14 residues. V lost 3 bases and J lost 6, with 12 bases in between. Per the germline V gene, CDR1 is SEHNR and CDR2 is FQNEAQ (reference sequence). The CDR3 region has the DNA TGTGCCAGCAGCTTCGATGGAAGTGGTCAGCCCCAGCATTTT. It encodes CASSFDGSGQPQHF.

This clonotype was detected a few times. The CDR3: CSVVALKGYTF. For the CDR3, the DNA is TGCAGCGTTGTGGCATTAAAGGGCTACACCTTC. V is TRBV29-1 and J is TRBJ1-2; no firm D call. The germline CDR1 and CDR2 sequences are SQVTM and ANQGSEA. The CDR3 extends over 11 amino acids. The V end lost 4 bases, the J end lost 8 bases, and 11 bases lay between the germline ends.

In this sample, this clonotype turned up a few times. The V call is TRBV12-5, the J call TRBJ2-7, with 9 bases matching TRBD1. The CDR3 totals 15 residues. CDR1 is LGHNT, CDR2 FRNRAP, per germline. With V trimmed by 3 bases and J by 3 bases, 6 bases remained unmatched. Here the CDR3 DNA reads TGTGCTAGTGGTTTCCCGGGACAGGGAGGCTACGAGCAGTACTTC. Protein sequence: CASGFPGQGGYEQYF.

This clonotype was detected ten times or more. The chain has TRBV11-3 and TRBJ2-2; 7 bases map to TRBD1. Trimming at V came to 5 bases and at J to 4 bases, leaving 7 bases not matched to a gene. Germline loops: CDR1 SGHNT, CDR2 YENEEA. The CDR3 consists of 15 residues. The CDR3 protein is CASSAGTAITGELFF. CDR3 DNA: TGTGCCAGCAGCGCCGGGACAGCGATCACCGGGGAGCTGTTTTTT.

This clonotype has ten or more counts. The chain has TRBV12-3 or TRBV12-4 and TRBJ2-3; D may be TRBD1 or TRBD2 (5 bases each). This CDR3 comprises 14 residues. V gave up 4 bases and J gave up 3 bases, with 11 bases separating them. CDR3 DNA sequence: TGTGCCAGCAGTTCTGGGGGTTTAACAGATACGCAGTATTTT. This codes for CASSSGGLTDTQYF.

This clonotype was counted at least ten times. The chain joins TRBV4-1 to TRBJ1-5; TRBD1 matches 8 bases. In germline, CDR1 is MGHRA, CDR2 YSYEKL. The CDR3 extends over 16 amino acids. J lost 4 bases, V lost 3 bases, and 8 bases had no gene match. The CDR3 loop is CASSHQGQGSNQPQHF. CDR3 DNA sequence: TGCGCCAGCAGCCACCAAGGACAGGGAAGTAATCAGCCCCAGCATTTT.

This clonotype was counted many times. The chain carries TRBV7-3 and TRBJ2-2, with D hard to call. V lost 0 bases to trimming and J lost 4 bases, with 12 bases between them. The CDR3 loop spans 16 amino acids. CDR1 is SGHTA, CDR2 FQGTGA, per germline. The CDR3 nucleotides read TGTGCCAGCAGCTTAACGCCGTGGCCGGGCACCGGGGAGCTGTTTTTT. This sequence encodes CASSLTPWPGTGELFF.

This chain connects TRBV12-3 or TRBV12-4 to TRBJ2-1; 14 positions agree with TRBD2. V shed 4 bases and J 0 bases; nucleotides not matched to a gene: 2. This CDR3 contains 17 residues. The chain's CDR3 is CASSWTSGGHSYNEQFF. The CDR3 coding sequence is TGTGCCAGCAGTTGGACTAGCGGGGGGCACTCCTACAATGAGCAGTTCTTC.

This clonotype appeared a few times. The V and J genes are TRBV15 and TRBJ2-5; D is uncertain. This CDR3 contains 12 residues. The ends were cut back, 6 bases at V and 1 base at J, with 6 bases in the middle. Per the germline V gene, CDR1 is LNHNV and CDR2 is YYDKDF (reference sequence). The CDR3 region is CATRMTQETQYF. CDR3 sequence (DNA): TGTGCCACCAGGATGACCCAAGAGACCCAGTACTTC. Together with reference TRBV15 and TRBJ2-5, the CDR3 gives the full variable domain: DAMVIQNPRYQVTQFGKPVTLSCSQTLNHNVMYWYQQKSSQAPKLLFHYYDKDFNNEADTPDNFQSRRPNTSFCFLDIRSPGLGDTAMYLCATRMTQETQYFGPGTRLLVL.

This clonotype appeared a few times. The chain carries TRBV11-2 and TRBJ2-1, with 8 bases aligning to TRBD2. This CDR3 is 19 amino acids long. The J segment lost 2 bases and the V segment lost 5 bases, leaving 17 bases of the junction unmatched. The germline V gene has CDR1 SGHAT and CDR2 FQNNGV. CDR3 protein: CASSPLLLGTSRPYNEQFF. In DNA, the CDR3 is TGTGCCAGCAGCCCACTATTATTGGGGACTAGTCGGCCCTACAATGAGCAGTTCTTC.

The chain couples TRBV12-3 or TRBV12-4 to TRBJ2-5; D unresolved. CDR3 length: 14 residues. V shed 5 bases and J shed 5 bases, with 15 bases lying between them. CDR3 protein: CASSPTLSWETQYF. CDR3 DNA: TGTGCCAGCAGTCCGACACTTTCCTGGGAGACCCAGTACTTC.

The rearrangement joins TRBV9 to TRBJ1-6; 9 nucleotides agree with TRBD1. The CDR3 is 16 amino acids. The V and J ends lost 4 bases and 4 bases, in that order; junction bases with no gene match: 6. Germline CDR1 and CDR2: SGDLS and YYNGEE. As DNA, the CDR3 is TGTGCCAGCAGCCCTCGGACAGGGGCGTATAATTCACCCCTCCACTTT. Its translation: CASSPRTGAYNSPLHF.

This clonotype has only a few counts. This chain joins TRBV7-2 and TRBJ2-4; 8 bases are shared with TRBD2. After removal of 5 bases from V and 8 bases from J, the junction contained 5 bases not matched to a gene. The length of the CDR3 is 13 residues. In germline, CDR1 is SGHTA, CDR2 FQGNSA. The CDR3 spells CASSRGLAHIQYF. The CDR3 DNA reads TGTGCCAGCAGCCGTGGACTAGCCCACATTCAGTACTTC.

This clonotype was observed at least ten times. The chain joins TRBV12-3 or TRBV12-4 to TRBJ1-2; the D gene is possibly TRBD1 (5 bases). The ends were cut back, 3 bases at V and 8 bases at J, with 19 bases in the middle. CDR3 length: 15 residues. The chain's CDR3 is CASSFGGAAAGGYTF. CDR3 DNA: TGTGCCAGCAGTTTCGGAGGGGCCGCAGCAGGCGGCTACACCTTC.

This clonotype was seen ten or more times. The rearrangement joins TRBV7-3 to TRBJ2-2; D possibly corresponds to TRBD1 (5 bases). In germline, CDR1 is SGHTA, CDR2 FQGTGA. V lost 2 bases and J 2 bases, leaving 6 bases between the germline ends. The CDR3 is 14 residues long. The CDR3 DNA follows: TGTGCCAGCAGCTTACAGGGTAACACCGGGGAGCTGTTTTTT. This codes for CASSLQGNTGELFF.